These 16 T cell receptor beta chains came from one sample sequenced in a study of T cell responses to AZD1222 COVID-19 vaccine. TCRdb's copy holds only in-frame clones and misses some; the assay was immunoSEQ multiplex PCR. The top ten clones hold 2.5% to 3% of a sample with 150,000 to 200,000 clones, about 89% of them seen once. The material was peripheral blood, obtained on day 0 of MenACWY control vaccination. These receptors were taken from an adult in good health.

The V call is TRBV18, the J call TRBJ2-2; unclear D gene. There are 14 residues in the CDR3. Germline CDR1 and CDR2: KGHSH and LQKENI. The germline V and J ends were trimmed by 0 bases and 5 bases, with 7 bases remaining between them. DNA for the CDR3: TGTGCCAGCTCACCACCCGAGAGGACCGGGGAGCTGTTTTTT. As protein: CASSPPERTGELFF.

The V gene is TRBV5-5, the J gene TRBJ2-1; TRBD2 aligns across 11 bases. The V gene's germline CDR1 is SGHKS and CDR2 YYEKEE (reference sequence). Germline trimming cut 7 bases from V and 3 bases from J; bases unmatched to any gene: 6. The length of the CDR3 is 15 residues. CDR3 DNA sequence: TGTGCCAGCGGCGAGACTAGCGGGAACTACAATGAGCAGTTCTTC. It codes for CASGETSGNYNEQFF.

This clone was picked up one time. V and J are TRBV10-3 and TRBJ2-7, with 8 bases lining up with TRBD1. The CDR3 spans 16 residues. Germline CDR1 and CDR2: ENHRY and SYGVKD. Unmatched junction bases numbered 14, after V lost 6 bases and J lost 4 bases. The CDR3 nucleotides read TGTGCCATCAGACCTCAAGGGGCAGGGGGCCAATACGAGCAGTACTTC. It specifies CAIRPQGAGGQYEQYF.

CDR3 nucleotide sequence: TGCGCCAGCAGCTTAGAGGGGACAGGGGTTGACACTGAAGCTTTCTTT. The encoded protein is CASSLEGTGVDTEAFF. This chain joins TRBV5-1 and TRBJ1-1; TRBD1 matches at 10 bases. Germline assignment: CDR1 SGHRS and CDR2 YFSETQ. This CDR3 comprises 16 residues. After removal of 2 bases from V and 3 bases from J, the junction contained 7 bases not matched to a gene.

V gene TRBV2 combines with J gene TRBJ1-4; D might be TRBD1 (5 bases). Deletions cut 6 bases from V and 0 bases from J, with 11 bases between. Per germline, CDR1 SNHLY and CDR2 FYNNEI. The CDR3 runs 15 residues. This CDR3 is CASRIHRTTNEKLFF. DNA for the CDR3: TGTGCCAGCAGGATACACAGGACAACTAATGAAAAACTGTTTTTT.

This clone was seen once. This chain joins TRBV7-3 and TRBJ2-7; tentatively, D is TRBD1 or TRBD2 (5 bases each). CDR3 length equals 19 residues. Germline V CDR1 and CDR2: SGHTA, FQGTGA. The CDR3 reads CKFKSRGIQRKHITYEQYF. As DNA, the CDR3 is TGTAAGTTTAAGTCGAGGGGCATACAGCGAAAACACATCACCTACGAGCAGTACTTC.

The chain combines TRBV4-3 with TRBJ2-5, with a weak D call TRBD2 (5 bases). In germline, CDR1 is LGHNA, CDR2 YSLEER. V dropped 0 bases and J dropped 5 bases, with 7 bases sitting between them. This CDR3 has 13 amino acids. CDR3 in amino acids: CASSQELVETQYF. CDR3 nucleotide sequence: TGCGCCAGCAGCCAAGAACTAGTCGAGACCCAGTACTTC.

This clone was recorded once. Other DNA sequences from this sample encode an identical CDR3 as well. The chain recombines TRBV6-5 with TRBJ1-2, with TRBD1 matching 8 bases. Trimming at V came to 4 bases and at J to 8 bases, leaving 6 bases not matched to a gene. Looked up from germline, CDR1 is MNHEY and CDR2 is SVGAGI. This CDR3 spans 13 amino acids. As DNA, the CDR3 is TGTGCCAGCAGTTCCCTGACAGGGGTCGGCTACACCTTC. This encodes CASSSLTGVGYTF.

The rearrangement links TRBV7-6 to TRBJ1-3, with 10 bases fitting TRBD1. Germline-derived CDR1 and CDR2 are SGHVS and FNYEAQ. The CDR3 is 15 amino acids. V was clipped by 8 bases and J by 3 bases; unmatched bases: 7. The CDR3 DNA follows: TGTGCCAGCCATGGGGGGACAGGGGATGGAAACACCATATATTTT. Amino acid sequence: CASHGGTGDGNTIYF. The whole variable domain, filled in from reference TRBV7-6 and TRBJ1-3, reads GAGVSQSPRYKVTKRGQDVALRCDPISGHVSLYWYRQALGQGPEFLTYFNYEAQQDKSGLPNDRFSAERPEGSISTLTIQRTEQRDSAMYRCASHGGTGDGNTIYFGEGSWLTVV.

The chain is built from TRBV18 and TRBJ2-2; no firm D call. Trimming shortened V by 2 bases and J by 3 bases, and 4 bases separated the two germline ends. The CDR3 has 13 amino acids. The germline V gene encodes CDR1 KGHSH and CDR2 LQKENI. The CDR3 loop is CASSPADTGELFF. The DNA of the CDR3 is TGTGCCAGCTCACCAGCGGACACCGGGGAGCTGTTTTTT.

The chain combines TRBV2 with TRBJ2-7; the D gene is possibly TRBD2 (5 bases). Germline lookup yields CDR1 SNHLY and CDR2 FYNNEI. CDR3 size: 13 residues. Trimming took off 3 bases at V and 3 bases at J, with 9 bases between the two ends. CDR3 sequence (DNA): TGTGCCAGCAGTGACAGCGGTTTCTACGAGCAGTACTTC. Its translation is CASSDSGFYEQYF. The full variable domain, rest sourced from reference TRBV2 and TRBJ2-7, is EPEVTQTPSHQVTQMGQEVILRCVPISNHLYFYWYRQILGQKVEFLVSFYNNEISEKSEIFDDQFSVERPDGSNFTLKIRSTKLEDSAMYFCASSDSGFYEQYFGPGTRLTVT.

The CDR3 loop reads CAWRAGTSALTSYNEQFF. The DNA for the CDR3 is TGTGCCTGGAGGGCGGGGACTAGCGCCCTAACCTCCTACAATGAGCAGTTCTTC. The V gene is TRBV30, the J gene TRBJ2-1; 10 bases fit TRBD2. The CDR3 has 18 amino acids. After removal of 3 bases from V and 0 bases from J, the junction contained 11 bases not matched to a gene. Germline CDR1 and CDR2: GTSNPN and SVGIG (reference sequence).

V usage is TRBV27 and J usage is TRBJ2-2; 9 bases match TRBD1. V trimming: 4 bases; J trimming: 5 bases; junction bases outside the gene matches: 8. The CDR3 has 16 residues. The V gene's germline CDR1 is MNHEY and CDR2 SMNVEV (reference sequence). As DNA, the CDR3 is TGTGCCAGCAGTTCTGGGACAGGGCTACCGACCGGGGAGCTGTTTTTT. This encodes CASSSGTGLPTGELFF.

The gene calls are TRBV4-1 and TRBJ2-7; possibly TRBD1 for D (6 bases). CDR1 MGHRA and CDR2 YSYEKL come from the germline V gene. V was clipped by 6 bases and J by 3 bases, with 18 bases between them. CDR3 length equals 15 residues. The CDR3 spells CASRLQGNLNYEQYF. Here the CDR3 DNA reads TGCGCCAGCAGACTACAGGGAAACCTCAACTACGAGCAGTACTTC.

The rearrangement uses TRBV13 and TRBJ1-2; 7 bases align to TRBD1. CDR1 is PRHDT and CDR2 is FYEKMQ in the germline V gene (reference sequence). V lost 4 bases to trimming and J lost 1 base; unmatched junction nucleotides: 9. CDR3 size: 16 residues. CDR3 protein: CASSSRGQNYNYGYTF. CDR3 DNA: TGTGCCAGCAGCTCCCGGGGACAGAATTATAACTATGGCTACACCTTC.

The chain combines TRBV11-3 with TRBJ2-1, with 8 bases aligning to TRBD2. Germline V gives CDR1 SGHNT, CDR2 YENEEA. Trimming took 0 bases from V and 4 from J; bases not matched to a gene: 11. The CDR3 covers 18 residues. The CDR3 loop reads CASSLDQGGSGAYNEQFF. The CDR3 DNA is TGTGCCAGCAGCTTAGATCAGGGTGGTAGCGGGGCGTACAATGAGCAGTTCTTC.